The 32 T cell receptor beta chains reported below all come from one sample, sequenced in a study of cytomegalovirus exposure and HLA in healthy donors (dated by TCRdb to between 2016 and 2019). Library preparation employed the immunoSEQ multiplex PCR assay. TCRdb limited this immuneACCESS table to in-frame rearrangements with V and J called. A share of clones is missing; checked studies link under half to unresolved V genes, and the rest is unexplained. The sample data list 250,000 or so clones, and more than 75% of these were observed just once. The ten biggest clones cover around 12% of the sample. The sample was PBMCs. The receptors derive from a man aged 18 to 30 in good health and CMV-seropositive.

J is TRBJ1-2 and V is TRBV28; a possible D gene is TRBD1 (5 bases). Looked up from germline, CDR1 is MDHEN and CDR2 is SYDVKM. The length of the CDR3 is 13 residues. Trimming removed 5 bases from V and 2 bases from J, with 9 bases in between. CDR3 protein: CASSRGHNYGYTF. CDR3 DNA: TGTGCCAGCAGTCGAGGACACAACTATGGCTACACCTTC.

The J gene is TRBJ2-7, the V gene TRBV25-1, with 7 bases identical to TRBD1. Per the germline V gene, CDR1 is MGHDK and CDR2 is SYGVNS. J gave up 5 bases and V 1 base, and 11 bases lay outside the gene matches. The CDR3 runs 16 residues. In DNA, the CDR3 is TGTGCCAGCAGTGAATTCAAGCGACAGGGTCGGCACGAGCAGTACTTC. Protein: CASSEFKRQGRHEQYF.

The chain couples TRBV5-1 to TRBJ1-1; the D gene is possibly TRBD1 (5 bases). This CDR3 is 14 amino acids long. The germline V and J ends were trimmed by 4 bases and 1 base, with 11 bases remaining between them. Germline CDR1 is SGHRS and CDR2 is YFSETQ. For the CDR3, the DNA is TGCGCCAGCAGCCCGGGACTGAGGAACACTGAAGCTTTCTTT. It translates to CASSPGLRNTEAFF.

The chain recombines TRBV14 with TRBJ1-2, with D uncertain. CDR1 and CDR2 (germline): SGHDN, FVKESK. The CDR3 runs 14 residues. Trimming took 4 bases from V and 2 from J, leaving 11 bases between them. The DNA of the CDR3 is TGTGCCAGCAGCCCCTGGGAAACCAACTATGGCTACACCTTC. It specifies CASSPWETNYGYTF.

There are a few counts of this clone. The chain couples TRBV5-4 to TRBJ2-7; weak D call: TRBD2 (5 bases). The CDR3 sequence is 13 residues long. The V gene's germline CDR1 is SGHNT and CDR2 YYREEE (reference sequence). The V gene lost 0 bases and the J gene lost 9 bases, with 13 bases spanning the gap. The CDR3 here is CASSLDSGLGQYF. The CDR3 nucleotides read TGTGCCAGCAGCTTGGACAGCGGCCTTGGGCAGTACTTC.

The CDR3 is CASSLWTGYYEQYF. The CDR3, as DNA: TGTGCCAGCAGCCTCTGGACAGGCTACTACGAGCAGTACTTC. J is TRBJ2-7 and V is TRBV11-2; 7 bases are a match to TRBD1. Unmatched junction bases numbered 7, after V lost 5 bases and J lost 3 bases. This CDR3 spans 14 amino acids. Per germline, CDR1 SGHAT and CDR2 FQNNGV.

CDR3 DNA sequence: TGTGCCAGCAGCGAGGACAGACTCTATGGCTACACCTTC. This translates into CASSEDRLYGYTF. The J gene is TRBJ1-2, the V gene TRBV13; tentatively, D is TRBD1 (6 bases). Looked up from germline, CDR1 is PRHDT and CDR2 is FYEKMQ (reference sequence). The CDR3 sequence is 13 residues long. The V end was cut by 5 bases, the J end by 4 bases, with 11 bases between. The whole variable domain, remainder taken from reference TRBV13 and TRBJ1-2, is AAGVIQSPRHLIKEKRETATLKCYPIPRHDTVYWYQQGPGQDPQFLISFYEKMQSDKGSIPDRFSAQQFSDYHSELNMSSLELGDSALYFCASSEDRLYGYTFGSGTRLTVV.

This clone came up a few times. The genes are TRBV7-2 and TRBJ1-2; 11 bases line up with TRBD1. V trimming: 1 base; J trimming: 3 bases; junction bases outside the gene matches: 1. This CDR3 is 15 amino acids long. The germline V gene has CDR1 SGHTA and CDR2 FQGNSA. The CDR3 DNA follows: TGTGCCAGCAGCTTAGTGGGACAGGGGGACTATGGCTACACCTTC. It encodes CASSLVGQGDYGYTF.

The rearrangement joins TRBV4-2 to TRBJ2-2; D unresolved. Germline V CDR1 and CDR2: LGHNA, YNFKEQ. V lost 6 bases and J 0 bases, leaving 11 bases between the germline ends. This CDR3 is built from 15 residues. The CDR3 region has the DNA TGTGCCAGCAGTACGACTGGAGCGAACACCGGGGAGCTGTTTTTT. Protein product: CASSTTGANTGELFF.

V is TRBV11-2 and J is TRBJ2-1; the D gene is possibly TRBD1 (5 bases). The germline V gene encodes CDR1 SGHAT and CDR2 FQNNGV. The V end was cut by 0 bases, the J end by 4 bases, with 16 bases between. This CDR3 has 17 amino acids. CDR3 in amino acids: CASSLDFREGAYNEQFF. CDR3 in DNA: TGTGCCAGCAGCTTAGATTTTCGCGAAGGGGCATACAATGAGCAGTTCTTC. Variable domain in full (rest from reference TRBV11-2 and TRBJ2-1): EAGVAQSPRYKIIEKRQSVAFWCNPISGHATLYWYQQILGQGPKLLIQFQNNGVVDDSQLPKDRFSAERLKGVDSTLKIQPAKLEDSAVYLCASSLDFREGAYNEQFFGPGTRLTVL.

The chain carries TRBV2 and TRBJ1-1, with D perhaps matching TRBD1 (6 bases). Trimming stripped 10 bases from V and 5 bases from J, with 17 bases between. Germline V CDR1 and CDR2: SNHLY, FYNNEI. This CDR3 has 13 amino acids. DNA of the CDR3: TGTGCCACCGGACTACAGGGAGGGACTGAAGCTTTCTTT. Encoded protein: CATGLQGGTEAFF.

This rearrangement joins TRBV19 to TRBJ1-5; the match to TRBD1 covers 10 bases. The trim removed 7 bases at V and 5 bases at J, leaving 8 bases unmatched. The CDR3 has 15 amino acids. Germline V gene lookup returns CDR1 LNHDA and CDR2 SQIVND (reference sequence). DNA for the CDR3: TGTGCCAGTACCGGCGGGGACAGGGGAGATCAGCCCCAGCATTTT. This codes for CASTGGDRGDQPQHF.

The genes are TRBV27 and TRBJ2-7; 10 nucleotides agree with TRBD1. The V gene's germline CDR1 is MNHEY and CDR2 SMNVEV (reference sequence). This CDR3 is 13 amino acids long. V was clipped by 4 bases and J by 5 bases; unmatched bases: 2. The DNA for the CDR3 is TGTGCCAGCAGTTCCGGGACAGGGGACGAGCAGTACTTC. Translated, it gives CASSSGTGDEQYF.

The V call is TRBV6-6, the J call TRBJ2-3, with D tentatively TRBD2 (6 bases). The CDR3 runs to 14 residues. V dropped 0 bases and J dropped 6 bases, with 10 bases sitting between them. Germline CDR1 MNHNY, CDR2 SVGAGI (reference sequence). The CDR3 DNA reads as TGTGCCAGCAGTTACTCGTCGGGAGAGGATACGCAGTATTTT. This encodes CASSYSSGEDTQYF.

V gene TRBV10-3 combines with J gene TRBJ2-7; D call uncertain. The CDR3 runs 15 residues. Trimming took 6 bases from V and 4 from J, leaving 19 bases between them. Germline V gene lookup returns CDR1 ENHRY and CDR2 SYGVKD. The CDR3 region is CAISRETVPSYEQYF. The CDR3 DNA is TGTGCCATCAGCCGAGAAACCGTTCCCTCATACGAGCAGTACTTC.

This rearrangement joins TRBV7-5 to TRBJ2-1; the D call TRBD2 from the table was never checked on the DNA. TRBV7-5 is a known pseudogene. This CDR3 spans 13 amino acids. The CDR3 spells CVRREGPYNEQFF. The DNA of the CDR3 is TGTGTCAGACGGGAGGGCCCCTACAATGAGCAGTTCTTC.

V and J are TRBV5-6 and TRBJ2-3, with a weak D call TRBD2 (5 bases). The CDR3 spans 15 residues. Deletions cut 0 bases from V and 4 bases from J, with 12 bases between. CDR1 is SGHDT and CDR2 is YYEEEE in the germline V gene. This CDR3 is CASSLVGQRADTQYF. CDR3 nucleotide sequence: TGTGCCAGCAGCTTGGTAGGTCAGAGGGCAGATACGCAGTATTTT. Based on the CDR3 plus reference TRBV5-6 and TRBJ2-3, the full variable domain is DAGVTQSPTHLIKTRGQQVTLRCSPKSGHDTVSWYQQALGQGPQFIFQYYEEEERQRGNFPDRFSGHQFPNYSSELNVNALLLGDSALYLCASSLVGQRADTQYFGPGTRLTVL.

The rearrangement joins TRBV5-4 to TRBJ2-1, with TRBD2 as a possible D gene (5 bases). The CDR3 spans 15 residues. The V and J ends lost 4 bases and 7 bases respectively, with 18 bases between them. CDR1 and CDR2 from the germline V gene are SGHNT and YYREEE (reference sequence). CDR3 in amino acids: CASSLAKPYDNEQFF. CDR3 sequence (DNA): TGTGCCAGCAGCCTAGCTAAGCCGTACGATAATGAGCAGTTCTTC.

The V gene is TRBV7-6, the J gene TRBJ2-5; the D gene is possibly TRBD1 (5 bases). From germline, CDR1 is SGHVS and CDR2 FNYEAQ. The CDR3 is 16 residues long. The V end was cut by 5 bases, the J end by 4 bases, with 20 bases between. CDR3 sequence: CASSPESLRVGETQYF. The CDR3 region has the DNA TGTGCCAGCAGCCCCGAATCACTCAGGGTTGGAGAGACCCAGTACTTC.

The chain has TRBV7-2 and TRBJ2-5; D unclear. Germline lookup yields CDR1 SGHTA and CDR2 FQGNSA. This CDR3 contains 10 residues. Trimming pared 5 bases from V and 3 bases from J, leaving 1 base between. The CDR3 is CASSEETQYF. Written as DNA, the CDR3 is TGTGCCAGCAGCGAAGAGACCCAGTACTTC.

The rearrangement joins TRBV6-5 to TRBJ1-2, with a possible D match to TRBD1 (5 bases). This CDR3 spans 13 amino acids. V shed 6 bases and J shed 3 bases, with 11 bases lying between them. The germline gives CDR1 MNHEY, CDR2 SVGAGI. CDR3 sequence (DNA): TGTGCCAGCAGCCGAGGGGTCTACTATGGCTACACCTTC. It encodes CASSRGVYYGYTF.

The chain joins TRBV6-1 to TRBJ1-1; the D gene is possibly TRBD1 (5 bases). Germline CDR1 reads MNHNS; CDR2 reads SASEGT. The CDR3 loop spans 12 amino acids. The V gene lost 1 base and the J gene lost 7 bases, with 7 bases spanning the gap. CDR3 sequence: CASSEGGFEAFF. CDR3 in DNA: TGTGCCAGCAGTGAAGGGGGGTTTGAAGCTTTCTTT.

CDR3 loop: CASSESGGYNQPQHF. DNA of the CDR3: TGTGCCAGCAGTGAATCTGGGGGCTACAATCAGCCCCAGCATTTT. The genes are TRBV25-1 and TRBJ1-5; D may be TRBD1 (6 bases). The V gene lost 1 base and the J gene lost 3 bases, with 10 bases spanning the gap. Germline CDR1 is MGHDK and CDR2 is SYGVNS. This CDR3 contains 15 residues. The complete variable domain, with remaining parts taken from reference TRBV25-1 and TRBJ1-5, reads EADIYQTPRYLVIGTGKKITLECSQTMGHDKMYWYQQDPGMELHLIHYSYGVNSTEKGDLSSESTVSRIRTEHFPLTLESARPSHTSQYLCASSESGGYNQPQHFGDGTRLSIL.

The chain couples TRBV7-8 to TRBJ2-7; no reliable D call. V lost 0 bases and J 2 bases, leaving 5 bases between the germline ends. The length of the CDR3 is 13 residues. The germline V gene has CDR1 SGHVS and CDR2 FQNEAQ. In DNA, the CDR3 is TGTGCCAGCAGCTTAGCTCTAGCCTACGAGCAGTACTTC. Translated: CASSLALAYEQYF.

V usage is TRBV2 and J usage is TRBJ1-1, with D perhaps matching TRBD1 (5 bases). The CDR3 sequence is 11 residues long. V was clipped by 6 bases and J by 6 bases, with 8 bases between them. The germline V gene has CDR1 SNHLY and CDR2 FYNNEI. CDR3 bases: TGTGCCAGCAGGGACACACCTGAAGCTTTCTTT. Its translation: CASRDTPEAFF.

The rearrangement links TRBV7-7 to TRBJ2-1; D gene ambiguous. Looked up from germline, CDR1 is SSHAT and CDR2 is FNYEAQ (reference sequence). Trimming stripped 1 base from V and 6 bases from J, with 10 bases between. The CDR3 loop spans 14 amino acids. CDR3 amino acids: CASSLDLNSNEQFF. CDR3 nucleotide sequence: TGTGCCAGCAGCTTAGATCTGAACAGCAATGAGCAGTTCTTC.

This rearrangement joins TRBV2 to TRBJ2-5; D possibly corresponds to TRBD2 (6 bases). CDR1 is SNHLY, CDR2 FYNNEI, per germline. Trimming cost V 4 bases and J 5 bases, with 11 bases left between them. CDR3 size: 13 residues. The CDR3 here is CASSVLAPETQYF. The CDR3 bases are TGTGCCAGCAGTGTCCTAGCGCCCGAGACCCAGTACTTC.

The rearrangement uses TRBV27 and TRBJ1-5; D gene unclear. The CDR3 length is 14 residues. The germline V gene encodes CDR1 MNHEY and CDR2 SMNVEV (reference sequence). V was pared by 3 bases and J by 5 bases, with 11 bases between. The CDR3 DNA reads TGTGCCAGCAGTTTTTCTGGCGGGGATCAGCCCCAGCATTTT. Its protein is CASSFSGGDQPQHF.

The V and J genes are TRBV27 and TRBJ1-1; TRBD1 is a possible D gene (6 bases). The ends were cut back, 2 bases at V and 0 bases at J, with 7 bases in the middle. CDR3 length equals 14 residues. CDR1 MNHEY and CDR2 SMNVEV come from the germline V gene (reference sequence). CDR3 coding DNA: TGTGCCAGCAGTTTACCAGGGGTGAACACTGAAGCTTTCTTT. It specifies CASSLPGVNTEAFF.

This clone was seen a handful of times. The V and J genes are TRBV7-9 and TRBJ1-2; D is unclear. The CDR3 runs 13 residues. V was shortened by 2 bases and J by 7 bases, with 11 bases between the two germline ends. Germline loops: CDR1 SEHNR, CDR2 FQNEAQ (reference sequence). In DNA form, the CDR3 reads TGTGCCAGCAGCTTACGAGTTCATGGTGGCTACACCTTC. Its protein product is CASSLRVHGGYTF.

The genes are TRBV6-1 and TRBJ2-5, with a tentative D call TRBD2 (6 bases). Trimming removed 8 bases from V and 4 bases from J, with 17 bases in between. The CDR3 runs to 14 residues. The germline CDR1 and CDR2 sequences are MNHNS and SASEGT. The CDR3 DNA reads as TGTGCCAGCTATAGCGGCCGCGACAGAGAGACCCAGTACTTC. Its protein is CASYSGRDRETQYF.

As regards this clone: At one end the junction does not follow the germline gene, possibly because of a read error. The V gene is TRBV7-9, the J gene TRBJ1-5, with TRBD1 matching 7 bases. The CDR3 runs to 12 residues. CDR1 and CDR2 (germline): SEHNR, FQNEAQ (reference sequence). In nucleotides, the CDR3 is TGTGCCAGCAGCTTTACAGGGGACCGGGTGTCTTTT. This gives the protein CASSFTGDRVSF.